The rows below give T cell receptor beta chains drawn from one sample of a study of T-cell reconstitution after alpha-beta-depleted transplantation in children. TCRdb independently ran MiXCR on the PCR reads; one entry per CDR3 protein. The sample lists about 270,000 distinct CDR3 sequences; 9.9% were seen once. The source material was PBMCs from the stem cell graft donor, sampled from the stem cell graft. Receptors were obtained from a human donor who donated a stem cell graft to a child with SCID. CDR3s include the opening cysteine and the closing phenylalanine or tryptophan. The order of the fields is J gene, V gene, clone size, D gene, CDR3 DNA, CDR3 protein. A D gene is named only where the DNA matches it firmly. Some rows have no size entry. The others give once, few or many, or a class for an expanded clone.

TRBJ2-5 TRBV21-1 . . TGTGCCAGCAGCAAAACCCCCAGGGCGTGTGGCCAAGAGACCCAGTACTTC CASSKTPRACGQETQYF
TRBJ2-3 TRBV9 few . TGTGCCAGCAGCGTAGACTGGACCTGGGGGGCAGATACGCAGTATTTT CASSVDWTWGADTQYF
TRBJ2-1 TRBV7-9 few . TGTGCCAGCAGCGGGGGGGACAGGACCTACAATGAGCAGTTCTTC CASSGGDRTYNEQFF
TRBJ2-5 TRBV29-1 few . TGCAGCGTTGTGGTTACAGCAGAGACCCAGTACTTC CSVVVTAETQYF
TRBJ1-1 TRBV3-1 few . TGTGCCAGCAGCCAAGATTTACGGGAGGGAGCTTTCTTT CASSQDLREGAFF
TRBJ2-5 TRBV5-1 many . TGCGCCAGCGGCGAATCCTTTGGAGCAAGGCCCCAGTACTTC CASGESFGARPQYF
TRBJ2-1 TRBV12-3/TRBV12-4 . . TGTGCCAGCAGTTCGACGGTCCTGTCCTACAATGAGCAGTTCTTC CASSSTVLSYNEQFF
TRBJ2-2 TRBV20-1 . . TGCAGTGCTAAAAAGGGAGTCACCGGGGAGCTGTTTTTT CSAKKGVTGELFF
TRBJ1-1 TRBV7-8 . . TGTGCCAGCAGCTTAGCGCTAGGGCTCACTGAAGCTTTCTTT CASSLALGLTEAFF
TRBJ2-7 TRBV25-1 . . TGTGCCAGCAGTAAACAGGGCCTCTCCTACGAGCAGTACTTC CASSKQGLSYEQYF
TRBJ1-4 TRBV11-2 . . TGTGCCAGCAGCCTCCTCTTAGGCAGTGAAAAACTGTTTTTT CASSLLLGSEKLFF
TRBJ2-3 TRBV12-3/TRBV12-4 many . TGTGCCAGCAGCCGCAATTTGGGGTTTTCCACAGATACGCAGTATTTT CASSRNLGFSTDTQYF
TRBJ1-2 TRBV7-9 many TRBD1 TGTGCCAGCAGCACCGGGACAGTAAATGGCTACACCTTC CASSTGTVNGYTF
TRBJ1-1 TRBV7-9 many TRBD1 TGTGCCATCAGGGGGCGGAAGGGGAACACTGAAGCTTTCTTT CAIRGRKGNTEAFF
TRBJ1-6 TRBV4-2 many . TGTGCCAGCAGCCCCATGGGGGATGGGAATTCACCCCTCCACTTT CASSPMGDGNSPLHF
TRBJ1-1 TRBV4-1 . TRBD1 TGCGCCAGCAGCCAACGTGGAGGGGGCTTGGCCACTGAAGCTTTCTTT CASSQRGGGLATEAFF
TRBJ2-3 TRBV12-3/TRBV12-4 . TRBD2 TGTGCCAGCACCAAGACAGGACTAGCGACAGATACGCAGTATTTT CASTKTGLATDTQYF
TRBJ2-5 TRBV10-3 . . TGTGCCATCAGTCCTGAGCAGTCCCACGAGACCCAGTACTTC CAISPEQSHETQYF
TRBJ2-2 TRBV7-2 few . TGTGCCAGCAGCTTACGTGGGCGCGGCGGGGAGCTGTTTTTT CASSLRGRGGELFF
TRBJ2-1 TRBV7-9 few . TGTGCCAGCAAAAAAGACCCGGGGGATGAGCAGTTCTTC CASKKDPGDEQFF
TRBJ2-4 TRBV7-9 . . TGTGCCAGCAGCTCTCCTCCGGAGGGTCTGGCCAAAAACATTCAGTACTTC CASSSPPEGLAKNIQYF
TRBJ2-2 TRBV15 . . TGTGCCACCAGCAGAGATCATGGGGACACCGGGGAGCTGTTTTTT CATSRDHGDTGELFF
TRBJ2-5 TRBV5-1 few TRBD2 TGCGCCAGCAGCTTGGTACACGGCGGGGGGGCCCCCCAAGAGACCCAGTACTTC CASSLVHGGGAPQETQYF
TRBJ2-1 TRBV5-1 few . TGCGCCAGCAGCTTTTCCAGGCCTGCGGGTGAGCAGTTCTTC CASSFSRPAGEQFF
TRBJ2-1 TRBV12-3/TRBV12-4 many . TGTGCCAGCAGTTTTCGGGGGTATGGTGAGCAGTTCTTC CASSFRGYGEQFF
TRBJ2-1 TRBV20-1 few TRBD1 TGCAGTGCTACCGGACAGGGCTGGGAGCAGTTCTTC CSATGQGWEQFF
TRBJ2-4 TRBV7-9 few . TGTGCCAGCAGCTCTCGACTGATCCTAGCCAAAAACATTCAGTACTTC CASSSRLILAKNIQYF
TRBJ2-2 TRBV20-1 . TRBD2 TGCAGTGCGGTTGGACTAGCCGGGGAGCTGTTTTTT CSAVGLAGELFF
TRBJ2-2 TRBV27 many TRBD2 TGTGCCAGCAGTCTTAGCGGGGGGGCCTCCACCGGGGAGCTGTTTTTT CASSLSGGASTGELFF
TRBJ1-5 TRBV12-3/TRBV12-4 . . TGTGCCAGCAGACCGGGGGGGTCTAGCAATCAGCCCCAGCATTTT CASRPGGSSNQPQHF
TRBJ1-4 TRBV7-7 . . TGTGCCATCAGCACGACCTCCGACAGGTCGGCTAATGAAAAACTGTTTTTT CAISTTSDRSANEKLFF
TRBJ2-2 TRBV12-3/TRBV12-4 . . TGTGCCAGCAGTTTAGGGCGGCGGGGGCGGGTCACCGGGGAGCTGTTTTTT CASSLGRRGRVTGELFF
TRBJ2-1 TRBV6-1 . . TGTGCCACCCTGCTGGGGACCTACTCCTACAATGAGCAGTTATTC CATLLGTYSYNEQLF
TRBJ2-7 TRBV5-1 . . TGCGCCAGCAGCTCTAAAAACGAGCAGTACTTC CASSSKNEQYF
TRBJ1-1 TRBV5-1 few . TGCGCCAGCAGCTTCGAGGGGGTACGAGCTTTCTTT CASSFEGVRAFF
TRBJ1-2 TRBV7-9 few . TGTGCCAGCAGCGCCAGCCTCCAAGTGGTGACTGGCTACACCTTC CASSASLQVVTGYTF
TRBJ2-1 TRBV20-1 . . TGCAGTGCTCCCCGGGTCAACAATGAGCAGTTCTTC CSAPRVNNEQFF
TRBJ2-3 TRBV6-2/TRBV6-3 . TRBD2 TGTGGCAGCAGTTGGGCGGGGGATCCCACAGATACGCAGTATTTT CGSSWAGDPTDTQYF
TRBJ2-7 TRBV12-3/TRBV12-4 many TRBD2 TGTGCCAGCAGTCAGGGACTAGCGGGGCACTACGAGCAGTACTTC CASSQGLAGHYEQYF
TRBJ2-7 TRBV5-1 . . TGCGCCAGCAGCTCGGGACATCGTCAATTCTACGAGCAGTACTTC CASSSGHRQFYEQYF
TRBJ2-7 TRBV4-1 few TRBD1 TGCGCCAGCAGCCAAGTCACAGGGGGCTTTAAGCCCGTCGAGCAGTACTTC CASSQVTGGFKPVEQYF
TRBJ1-1 TRBV20-1 . . TGCAGTGCTAGCGGGACATCGACTGAAGCTTTCTTT CSASGTSTEAFF
TRBJ1-6 TRBV4-1 . . TGCGCCAGCAGCCAAGATCTCCGGGGTAATTCACCCCTCCACTTT CASSQDLRGNSPLHF
TRBJ2-5 TRBV4-1 few TRBD2 TGCGCCAGCAGCCAACAGCGGGGGGAGACCCAGTACTTC CASSQQRGETQYF
TRBJ2-3 TRBV20-1 . TRBD2 TGCAGTGCTAGATCTAGCGGGGAGGTGGCAGATACGCAGTATTTT CSARSSGEVADTQYF
TRBJ1-3 TRBV29-1 few . TGCAGCGTCGCCGACAGCTCTGGAAACACCATATATTTT CSVADSSGNTIYF
TRBJ2-7 TRBV9 . . TGTGCCAGCAGCGTAGGAGTGGCTAGCCCCTACGAGCAGTACTTC CASSVGVASPYEQYF
TRBJ2-1 TRBV11-2 few TRBD2 TGTGCCAGCAGCGCGAACCTCCTGAGGACTAGAGTGGTATCTGAGCAGTTCTTC CASSANLLRTRVVSEQFF
TRBJ2-5 TRBV5-4 . . TGTGCCAGCAGAGCGGGCCAACAAGAGACCCAGTACTTC CASRAGQQETQYF
TRBJ1-2 TRBV20-1 few . TGCAGTGCTAGAGATCTTCGTGTAGAATCCTATGGCTACACCTTC CSARDLRVESYGYTF
TRBJ1-1 TRBV7-8 few TRBD1 TGTGCCAGCAGCGTACAGGGGATGAACACTGAAGCTTTCTTT CASSVQGMNTEAFF
TRBJ2-1 TRBV12-3/TRBV12-4 few . TGTGCCAGCAGTTTCACTTTGTTAAGCTCCTACAATGAGCAGTTCTTC CASSFTLLSSYNEQFF
TRBJ1-1 TRBV6-5 few . TGTGCCAGCAGTTACTCGAGGGGGGGGACTGAAGCTTTCTTT CASSYSRGGTEAFF